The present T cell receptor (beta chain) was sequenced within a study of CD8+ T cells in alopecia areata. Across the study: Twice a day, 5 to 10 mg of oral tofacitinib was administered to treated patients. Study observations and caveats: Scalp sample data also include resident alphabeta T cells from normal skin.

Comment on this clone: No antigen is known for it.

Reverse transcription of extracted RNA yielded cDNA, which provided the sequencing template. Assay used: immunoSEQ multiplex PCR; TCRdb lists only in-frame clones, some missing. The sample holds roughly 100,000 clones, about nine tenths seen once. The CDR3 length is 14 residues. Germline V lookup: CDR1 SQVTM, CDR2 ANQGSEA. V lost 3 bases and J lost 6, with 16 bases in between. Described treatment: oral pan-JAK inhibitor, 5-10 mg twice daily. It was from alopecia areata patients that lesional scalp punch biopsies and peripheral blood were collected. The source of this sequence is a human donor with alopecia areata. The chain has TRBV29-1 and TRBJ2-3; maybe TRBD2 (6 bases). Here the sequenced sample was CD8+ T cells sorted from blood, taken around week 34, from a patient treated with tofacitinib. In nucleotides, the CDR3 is TGCAGCGTTGACGTCGGGCCAGCGGGCGATACGCAGTATTTT. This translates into CSVDVGPAGDTQYF.